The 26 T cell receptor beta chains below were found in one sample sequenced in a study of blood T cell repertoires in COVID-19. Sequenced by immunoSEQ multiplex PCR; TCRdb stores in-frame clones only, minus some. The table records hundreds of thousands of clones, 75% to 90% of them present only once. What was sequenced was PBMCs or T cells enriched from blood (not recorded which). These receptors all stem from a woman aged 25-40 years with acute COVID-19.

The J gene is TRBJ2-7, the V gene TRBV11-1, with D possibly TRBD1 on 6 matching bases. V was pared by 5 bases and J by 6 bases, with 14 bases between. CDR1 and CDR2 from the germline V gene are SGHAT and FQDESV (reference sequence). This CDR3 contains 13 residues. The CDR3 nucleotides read TGTGCCAGCAGCATCCGACAGGTACCCGAGCAGTACTTC. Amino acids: CASSIRQVPEQYF.

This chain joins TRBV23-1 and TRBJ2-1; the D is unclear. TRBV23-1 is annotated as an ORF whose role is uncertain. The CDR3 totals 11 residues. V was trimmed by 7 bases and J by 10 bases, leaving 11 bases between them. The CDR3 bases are TGCGCCAGCAATCACCCTCGGGAGCAGTTCTTC. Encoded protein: CASNHPREQFF.

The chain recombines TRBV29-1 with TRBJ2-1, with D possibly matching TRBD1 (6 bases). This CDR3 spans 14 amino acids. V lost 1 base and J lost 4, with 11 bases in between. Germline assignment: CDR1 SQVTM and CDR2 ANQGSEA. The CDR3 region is CSVEGGTPYNEQFF. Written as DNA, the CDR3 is TGCAGCGTTGAAGGAGGGACACCTTACAATGAGCAGTTCTTC.

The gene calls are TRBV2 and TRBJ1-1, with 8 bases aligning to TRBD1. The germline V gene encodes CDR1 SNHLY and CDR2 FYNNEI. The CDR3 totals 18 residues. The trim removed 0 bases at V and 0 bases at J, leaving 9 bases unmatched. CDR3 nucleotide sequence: TGTGCCAGCAGTGAAGCGAAAAGGACAGGGTATTTGAACACTGAAGCTTTCTTT. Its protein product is CASSEAKRTGYLNTEAFF.

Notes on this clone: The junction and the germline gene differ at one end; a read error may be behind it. CDR3 sequence (DNA): TGTGCCAGCACCAGGGACAGGGCCTACGGGCAGTACTTC. Protein sequence: CASTRDRAYGQYF. The rearrangement uses TRBV2 and TRBJ2-7; 9 bases agree with TRBD1. This CDR3 has 13 residues. The germline V gene has CDR1 SNHLY and CDR2 FYNNEI.

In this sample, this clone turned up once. CDR3 sequence: CASRLCRGKDYEQYF. The CDR3, as DNA: TGTGCAAGTCGCCTCTGCCGGGGGAAAGACTACGAGCAGTACTTC. This chain connects TRBV12-2 to TRBJ2-7; the D call of TRBD2 is as the table states it, not checked on the DNA. TRBV12-2 is shown as a pseudogene. The CDR3 has 15 amino acids.

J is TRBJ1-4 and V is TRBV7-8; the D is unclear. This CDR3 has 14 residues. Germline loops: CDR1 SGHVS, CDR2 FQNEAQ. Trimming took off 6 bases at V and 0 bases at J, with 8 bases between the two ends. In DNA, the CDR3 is TGTGCCAGCAGGAGGCAGTCAACTAATGAAAAACTGTTTTTT. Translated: CASRRQSTNEKLFF.

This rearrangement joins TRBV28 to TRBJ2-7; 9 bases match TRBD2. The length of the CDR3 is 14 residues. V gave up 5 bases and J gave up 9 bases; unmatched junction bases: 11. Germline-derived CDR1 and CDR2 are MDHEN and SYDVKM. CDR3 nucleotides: TGTGCCAGCAGTGCAGCCGGGACTAGCCCCGTGCAGTACTTC. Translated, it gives CASSAAGTSPVQYF.

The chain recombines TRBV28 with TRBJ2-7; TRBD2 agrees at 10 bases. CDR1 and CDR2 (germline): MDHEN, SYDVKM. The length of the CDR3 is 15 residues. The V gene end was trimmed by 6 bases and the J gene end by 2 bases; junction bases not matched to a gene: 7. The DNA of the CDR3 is TGTGCCAGCAGCTTGAGCGGGGGGGAAACCTACGAGCAGTACTTC. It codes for CASSLSGGETYEQYF.

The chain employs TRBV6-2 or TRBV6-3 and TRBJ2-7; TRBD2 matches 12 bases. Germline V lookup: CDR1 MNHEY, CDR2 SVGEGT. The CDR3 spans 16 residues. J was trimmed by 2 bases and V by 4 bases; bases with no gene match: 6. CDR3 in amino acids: CASSFPTSGGAYEQYF. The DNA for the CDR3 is TGTGCCAGCAGTTTCCCGACTAGCGGGGGTGCCTACGAGCAGTACTTC.

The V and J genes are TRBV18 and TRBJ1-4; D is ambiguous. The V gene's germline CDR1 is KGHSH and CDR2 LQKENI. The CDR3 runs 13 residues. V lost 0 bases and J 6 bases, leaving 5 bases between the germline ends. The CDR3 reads CASSPPPDEKLFF. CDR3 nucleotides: TGTGCCAGCTCACCACCCCCAGATGAAAAACTGTTTTTT. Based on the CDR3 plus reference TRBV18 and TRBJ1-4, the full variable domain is NAGVMQNPRHLVRRRGQEARLRCSPMKGHSHVYWYRQLPEEGLKFMVYLQKENIIDESGMPKERFSAEFPKEGPSILRIQQVVRGDSAAYFCASSPPPDEKLFFGSGTQLSVL.

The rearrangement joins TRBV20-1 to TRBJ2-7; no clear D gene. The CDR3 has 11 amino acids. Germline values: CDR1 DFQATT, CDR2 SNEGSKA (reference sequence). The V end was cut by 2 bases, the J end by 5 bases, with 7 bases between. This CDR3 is CSARYLDEQYF. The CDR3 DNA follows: TGCAGTGCTAGATACTTAGACGAGCAGTACTTC.

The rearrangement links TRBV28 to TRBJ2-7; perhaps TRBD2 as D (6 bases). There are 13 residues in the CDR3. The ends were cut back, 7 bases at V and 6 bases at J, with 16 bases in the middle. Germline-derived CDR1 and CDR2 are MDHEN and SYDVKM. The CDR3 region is CASTGWEELEQYF. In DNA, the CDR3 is TGTGCCAGCACGGGGTGGGAGGAACTCGAGCAGTACTTC.

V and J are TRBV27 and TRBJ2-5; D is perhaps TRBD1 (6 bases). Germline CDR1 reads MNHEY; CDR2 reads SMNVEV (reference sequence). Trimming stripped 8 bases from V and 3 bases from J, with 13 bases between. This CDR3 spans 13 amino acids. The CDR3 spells CASSSGAKETQYF. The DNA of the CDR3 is TGTGCCAGCTCCTCAGGGGCAAAAGAGACCCAGTACTTC.

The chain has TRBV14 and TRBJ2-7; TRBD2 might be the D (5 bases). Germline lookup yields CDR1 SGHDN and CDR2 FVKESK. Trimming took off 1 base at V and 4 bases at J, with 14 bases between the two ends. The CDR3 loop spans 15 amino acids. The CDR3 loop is CASSQVAKGGYEQYF. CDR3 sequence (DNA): TGTGCCAGCAGCCAAGTGGCGAAGGGCGGGTACGAGCAGTACTTC.

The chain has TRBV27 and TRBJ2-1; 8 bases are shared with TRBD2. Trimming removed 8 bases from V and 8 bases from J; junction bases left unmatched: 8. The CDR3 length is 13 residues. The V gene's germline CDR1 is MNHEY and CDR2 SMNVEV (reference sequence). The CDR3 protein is CASGRTSFHEQFF. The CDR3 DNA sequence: TGTGCCAGCGGGCGGACTAGCTTCCATGAGCAGTTCTTC.

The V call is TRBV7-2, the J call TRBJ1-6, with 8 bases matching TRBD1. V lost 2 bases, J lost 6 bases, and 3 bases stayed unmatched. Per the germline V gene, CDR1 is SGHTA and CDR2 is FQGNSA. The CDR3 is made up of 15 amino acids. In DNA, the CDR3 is TGTGCCAGCAGCTTATTTCAGGGGGCTAATTCACCCCTCCACTTT. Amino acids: CASSLFQGANSPLHF.

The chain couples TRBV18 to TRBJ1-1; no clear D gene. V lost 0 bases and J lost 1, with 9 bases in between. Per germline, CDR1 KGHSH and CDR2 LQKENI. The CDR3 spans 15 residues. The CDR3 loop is CASSPPVRGNTEAFF. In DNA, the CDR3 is TGTGCCAGCTCACCACCGGTACGGGGGAACACTGAAGCTTTCTTT.

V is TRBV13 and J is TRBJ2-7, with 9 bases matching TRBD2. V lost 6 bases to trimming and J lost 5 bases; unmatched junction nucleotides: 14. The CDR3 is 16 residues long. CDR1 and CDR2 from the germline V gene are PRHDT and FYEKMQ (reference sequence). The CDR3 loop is CASSLSPGLASDEQYF. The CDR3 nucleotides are TGTGCCAGCAGTTTATCTCCGGGACTAGCTAGCGACGAGCAGTACTTC.

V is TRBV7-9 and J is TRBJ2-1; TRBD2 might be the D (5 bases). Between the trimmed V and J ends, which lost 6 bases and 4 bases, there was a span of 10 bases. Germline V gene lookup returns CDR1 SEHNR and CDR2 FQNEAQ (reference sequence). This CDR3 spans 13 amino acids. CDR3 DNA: TGTGCCAGCAGTTCCAGCGGTTACAATGAGCAGTTCTTC. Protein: CASSSSGYNEQFF. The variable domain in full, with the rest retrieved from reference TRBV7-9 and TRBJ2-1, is DTGVSQNPRHKITKRGQNVTFRCDPISEHNRLYWYRQTLGQGPEFLTYFQNEAQLEKSRLLSDRFSAERPKGSFSTLEIQRTEQGDSAMYLCASSSSGYNEQFFGPGTRLTVL.

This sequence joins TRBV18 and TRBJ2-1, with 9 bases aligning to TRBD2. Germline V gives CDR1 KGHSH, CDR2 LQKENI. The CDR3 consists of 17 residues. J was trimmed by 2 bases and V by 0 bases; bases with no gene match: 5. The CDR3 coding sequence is TGTGCCAGCTCACCACCGAGGGCGGGGGGGCCCTACAATGAGCAGTTCTTC. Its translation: CASSPPRAGGPYNEQFF.

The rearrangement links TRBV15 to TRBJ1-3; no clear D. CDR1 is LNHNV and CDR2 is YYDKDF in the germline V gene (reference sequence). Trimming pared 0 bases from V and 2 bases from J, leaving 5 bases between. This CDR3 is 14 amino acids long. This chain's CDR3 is CATSREHTGNTIYF. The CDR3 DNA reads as TGTGCCACCAGCAGAGAACATACTGGAAACACCATATATTTT.

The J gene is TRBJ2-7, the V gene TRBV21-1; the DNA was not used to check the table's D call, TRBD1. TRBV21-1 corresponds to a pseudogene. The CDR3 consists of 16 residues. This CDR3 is CASSKSGDRATYEQYF. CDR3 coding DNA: TGTGCCAGCAGCAAATCGGGGGACAGGGCAACCTACGAGCAGTACTTC.

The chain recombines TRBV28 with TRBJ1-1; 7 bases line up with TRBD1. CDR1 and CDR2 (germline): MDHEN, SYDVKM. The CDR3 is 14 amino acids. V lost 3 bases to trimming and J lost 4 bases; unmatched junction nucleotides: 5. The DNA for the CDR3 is TGTGCCAGCAGTTTCAGGGGGTTAGGCACTGAAGCTTTCTTT. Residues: CASSFRGLGTEAFF. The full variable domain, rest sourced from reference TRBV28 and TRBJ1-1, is DVKVTQSSRYLVKRTGEKVFLECVQDMDHENMFWYRQDPGLGLRLIYFSYDVKMKEKGDIPEGYSVSREKKERFSLILESASTNQTSMYLCASSFRGLGTEAFFGQGTRLTVV.

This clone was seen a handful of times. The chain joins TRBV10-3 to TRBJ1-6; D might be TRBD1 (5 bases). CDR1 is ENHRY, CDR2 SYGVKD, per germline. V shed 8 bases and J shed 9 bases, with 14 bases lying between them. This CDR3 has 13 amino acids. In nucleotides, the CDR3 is TGTGCCATCGGGCAGGGCAAGAGTTCACCCCTCCACTTT. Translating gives CAIGQGKSSPLHF.

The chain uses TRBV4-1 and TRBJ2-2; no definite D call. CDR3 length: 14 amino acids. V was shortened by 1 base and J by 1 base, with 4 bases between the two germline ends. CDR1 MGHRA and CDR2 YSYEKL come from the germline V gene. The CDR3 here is CASSQGQNTGELFF. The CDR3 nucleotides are TGCGCCAGCAGCCAAGGACAGAACACCGGGGAGCTGTTTTTT.